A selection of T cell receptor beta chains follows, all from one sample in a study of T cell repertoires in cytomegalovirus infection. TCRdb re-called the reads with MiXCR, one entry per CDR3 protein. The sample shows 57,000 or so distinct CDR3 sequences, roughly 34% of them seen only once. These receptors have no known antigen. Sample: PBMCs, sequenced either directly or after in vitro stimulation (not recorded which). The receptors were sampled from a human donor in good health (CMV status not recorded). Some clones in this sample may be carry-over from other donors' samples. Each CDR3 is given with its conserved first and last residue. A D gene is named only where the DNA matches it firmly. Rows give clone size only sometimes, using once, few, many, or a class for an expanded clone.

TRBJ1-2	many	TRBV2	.	CASIGGFPYGYTF	TGTGCCAGCATTGGGGGTTTCCCCTATGGCTACACCTTC
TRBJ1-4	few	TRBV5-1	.	CASSLNARGTTNEKLFF	TGCGCCAGCAGCTTGAACGCCAGGGGCACAACTAATGAAAAACTGTTTTTT
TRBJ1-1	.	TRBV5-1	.	CASRSGGTDEAFF	TGCGCCAGCAGATCTGGGGGAACAGATGAAGCTTTCTTT
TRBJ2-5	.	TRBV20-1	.	CSARDPLGRGETQYF	TGCAGTGCTAGAGATCCGCTCGGGCGTGGAGAGACCCAGTACTTC
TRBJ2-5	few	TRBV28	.	CASSRDSPRGAQYF	TGTGCCAGCAGCCGGGACAGCCCGCGGGGGGCCCAGTACTTC
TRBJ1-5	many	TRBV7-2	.	CASSFSGMGRNQPQHF	TGTGCCAGCAGCTTTTCGGGCATGGGTCGAAATCAGCCCCAGCATTTT
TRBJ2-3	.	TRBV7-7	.	CASSFFAGDTQYF	TGTGCCAGCAGCTTCTTTGCAGGCGATACGCAGTATTTT
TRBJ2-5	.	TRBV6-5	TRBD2	CASSSLAGVGETQYF	TGTGCCAGCAGTTCCCTAGCGGGAGTTGGAGAGACCCAGTACTTC
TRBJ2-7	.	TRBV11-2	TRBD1	CASIWDRGNEQYF	TGTGCCAGCATCTGGGACAGGGGCAACGAGCAGTACTTC
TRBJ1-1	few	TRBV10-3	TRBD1	CAISVTGGADTEAFF	TGTGCCATCAGTGTGACAGGGGGCGCGGACACTGAAGCTTTCTTT
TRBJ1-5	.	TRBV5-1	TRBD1	CASSPGTGVFNQPQHF	TGCGCCAGCAGCCCAGGGACAGGGGTTTTCAATCAGCCCCAGCATTTT
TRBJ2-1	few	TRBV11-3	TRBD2	CASSLSTSGAVNEQFF	TGTGCCAGCAGCTTATCGACTAGCGGGGCCGTCAATGAGCAGTTCTTC
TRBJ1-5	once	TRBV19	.	CASSIDWDQPQHF	TGTGCCAGTAGTATAGATTGGGATCAGCCCCAGCATTTT
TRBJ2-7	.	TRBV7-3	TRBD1	CASGDSGIEQYF	TGTGCCTCTGGGGACAGTGGTATAGAGCAGTACTTC